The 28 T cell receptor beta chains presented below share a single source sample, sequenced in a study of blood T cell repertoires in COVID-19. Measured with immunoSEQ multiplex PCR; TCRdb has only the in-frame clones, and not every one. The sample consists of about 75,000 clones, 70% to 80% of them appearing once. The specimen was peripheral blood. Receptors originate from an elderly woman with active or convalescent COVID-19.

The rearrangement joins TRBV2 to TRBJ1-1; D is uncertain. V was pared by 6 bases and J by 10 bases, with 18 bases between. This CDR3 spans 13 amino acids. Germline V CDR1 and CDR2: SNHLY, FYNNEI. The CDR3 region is CASRDSELGSAFF. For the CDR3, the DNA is TGTGCCAGCAGGGACTCAGAACTCGGCTCAGCTTTCTTT.

The CDR3 nucleotides read TGCAGTGCTAGAGTGGGAGGCTACATATATTTT. Encoded protein: CSARVGGYIYF. The chain employs TRBV20-1 and TRBJ1-3; no firm D call. CDR1 is DFQATT, CDR2 SNEGSKA, per germline (reference sequence). Trimming took off 1 base at V and 12 bases at J, with 10 bases between the two ends. This CDR3 is 11 amino acids long.

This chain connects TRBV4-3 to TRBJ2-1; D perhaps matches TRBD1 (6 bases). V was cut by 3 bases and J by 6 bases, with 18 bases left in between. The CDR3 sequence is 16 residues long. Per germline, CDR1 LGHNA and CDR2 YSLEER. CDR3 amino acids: CASSQDSSGILNEQFF. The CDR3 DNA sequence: TGCGCCAGCAGCCAGGACAGCTCCGGAATACTCAATGAGCAGTTCTTC.

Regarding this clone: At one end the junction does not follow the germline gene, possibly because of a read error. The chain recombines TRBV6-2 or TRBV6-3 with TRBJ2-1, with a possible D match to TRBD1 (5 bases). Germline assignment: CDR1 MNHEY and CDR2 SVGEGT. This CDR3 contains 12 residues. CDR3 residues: CASSLSSAGKIF. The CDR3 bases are TGTGCCAGCAGCTTAAGCTCGGCAGGGAAAATCTTC.

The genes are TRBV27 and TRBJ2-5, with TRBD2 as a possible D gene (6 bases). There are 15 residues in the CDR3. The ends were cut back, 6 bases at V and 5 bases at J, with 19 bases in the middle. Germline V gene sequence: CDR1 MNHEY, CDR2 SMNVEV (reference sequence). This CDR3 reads CASRGSSAPGETQYF. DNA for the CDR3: TGTGCCAGCAGGGGATCTAGCGCCCCTGGGGAGACCCAGTACTTC.

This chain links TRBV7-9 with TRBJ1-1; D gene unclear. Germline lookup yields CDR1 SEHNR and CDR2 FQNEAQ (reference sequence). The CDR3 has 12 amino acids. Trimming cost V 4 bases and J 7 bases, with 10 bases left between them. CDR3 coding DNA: TGTGCCAGCAGCTCTGAAAGCCTTGAAGCTTTCTTT. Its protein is CASSSESLEAFF.

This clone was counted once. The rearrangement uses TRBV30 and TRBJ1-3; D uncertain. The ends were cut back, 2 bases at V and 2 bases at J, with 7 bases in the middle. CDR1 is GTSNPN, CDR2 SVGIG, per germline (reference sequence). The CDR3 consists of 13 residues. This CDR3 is CAWSRWPGNTIYF. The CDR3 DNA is TGTGCCTGGAGTAGATGGCCTGGAAACACCATATATTTT.

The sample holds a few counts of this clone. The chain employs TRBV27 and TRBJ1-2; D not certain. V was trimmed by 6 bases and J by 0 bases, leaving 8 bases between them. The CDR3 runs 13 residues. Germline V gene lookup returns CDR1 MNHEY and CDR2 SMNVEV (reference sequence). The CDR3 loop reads CASSGRSNYGYTF. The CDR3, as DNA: TGTGCCAGCAGCGGCAGGTCTAACTATGGCTACACCTTC.

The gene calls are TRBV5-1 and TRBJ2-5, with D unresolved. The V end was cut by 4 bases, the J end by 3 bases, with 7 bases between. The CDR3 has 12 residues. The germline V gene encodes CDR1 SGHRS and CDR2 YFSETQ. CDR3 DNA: TGCGCCAGCAGCCGCGAGAAAGAGACCCAGTACTTC. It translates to CASSREKETQYF.

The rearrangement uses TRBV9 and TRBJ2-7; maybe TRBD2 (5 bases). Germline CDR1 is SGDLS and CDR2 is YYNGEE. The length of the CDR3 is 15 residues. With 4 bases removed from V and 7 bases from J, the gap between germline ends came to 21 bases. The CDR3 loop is CASSPGPGPPGEQYF. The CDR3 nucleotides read TGTGCCAGCAGCCCCGGACCGGGTCCGCCGGGAGAGCAGTACTTC.

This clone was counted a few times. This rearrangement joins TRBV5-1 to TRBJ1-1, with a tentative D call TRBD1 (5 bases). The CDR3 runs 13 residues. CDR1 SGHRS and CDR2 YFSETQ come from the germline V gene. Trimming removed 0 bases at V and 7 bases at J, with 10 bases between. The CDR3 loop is CASSLAGRSEAFF. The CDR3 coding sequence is TGCGCCAGCAGCTTGGCAGGGCGGAGTGAAGCTTTCTTT.

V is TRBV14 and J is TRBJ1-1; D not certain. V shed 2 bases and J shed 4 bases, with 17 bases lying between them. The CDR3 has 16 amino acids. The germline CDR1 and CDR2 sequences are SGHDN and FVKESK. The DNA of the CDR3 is TGTGCCAGCAGCCAAAATCGAAAGAGGCGGAGCACTGAAGCTTTCTTT. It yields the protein CASSQNRKRRSTEAFF.

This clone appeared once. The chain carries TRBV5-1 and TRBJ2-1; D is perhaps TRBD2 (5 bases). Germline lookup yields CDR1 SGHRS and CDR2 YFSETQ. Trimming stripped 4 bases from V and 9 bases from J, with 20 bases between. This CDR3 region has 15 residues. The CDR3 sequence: CASSTTSGVYIEQFF. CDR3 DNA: TGCGCCAGCAGCACTACTAGTGGCGTATATATTGAGCAGTTCTTC.

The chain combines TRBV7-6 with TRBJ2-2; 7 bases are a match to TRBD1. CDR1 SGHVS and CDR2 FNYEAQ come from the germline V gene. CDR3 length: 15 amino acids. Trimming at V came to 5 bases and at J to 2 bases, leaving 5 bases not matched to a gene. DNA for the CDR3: TGTGCCAGCAGCATTGGGACAGATAACACCGGGGAGCTGTTTTTT. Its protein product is CASSIGTDNTGELFF. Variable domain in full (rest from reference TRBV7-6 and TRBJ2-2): GAGVSQSPRYKVTKRGQDVALRCDPISGHVSLYWYRQALGQGPEFLTYFNYEAQQDKSGLPNDRFSAERPEGSISTLTIQRTEQRDSAMYRCASSIGTDNTGELFFGEGSRLTVL.

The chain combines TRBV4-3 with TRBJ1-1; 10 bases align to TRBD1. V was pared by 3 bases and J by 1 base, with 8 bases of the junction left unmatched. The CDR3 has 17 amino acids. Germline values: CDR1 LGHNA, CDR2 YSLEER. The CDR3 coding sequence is TGCGCCAGCAGCCAGTACGGGACAGGGGCAGGGAACACTGAAGCTTTCTTT. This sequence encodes CASSQYGTGAGNTEAFF.

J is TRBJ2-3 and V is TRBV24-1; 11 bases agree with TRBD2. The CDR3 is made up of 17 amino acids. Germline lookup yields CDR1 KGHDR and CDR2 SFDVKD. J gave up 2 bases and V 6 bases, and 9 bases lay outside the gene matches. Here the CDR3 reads CATSTPTSGDSTDTQYF. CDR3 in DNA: TGTGCCACCAGTACCCCGACTAGCGGGGATTCCACAGATACGCAGTATTTT.

CDR3 sequence reads: CASSPRLAGVGEQYF. Here the CDR3 DNA reads TGTGCCAGCAGCCCCAGACTAGCGGGAGTTGGCGAGCAGTACTTC. The V and J genes are TRBV11-2 and TRBJ2-7, with 12 bases matching TRBD2. The CDR3 length is 15 residues. J lost 6 bases, V lost 5 bases, and 8 bases had no gene match. The germline V gene has CDR1 SGHAT and CDR2 FQNNGV.

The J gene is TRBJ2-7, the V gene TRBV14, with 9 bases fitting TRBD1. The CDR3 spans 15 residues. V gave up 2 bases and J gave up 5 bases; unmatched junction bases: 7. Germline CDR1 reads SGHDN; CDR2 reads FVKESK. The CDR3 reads CASSQTGTGTHEQYF. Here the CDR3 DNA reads TGTGCCAGCAGCCAAACCGGGACAGGGACTCACGAGCAGTACTTC. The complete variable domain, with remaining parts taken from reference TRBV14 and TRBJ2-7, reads EAGVTQFPSHSVIEKGQTVTLRCDPISGHDNLYWYRRVMGKEIKFLLHFVKESKQDESGMPNNRFLAERTGGTYSTLKVQPAELEDSGVYFCASSQTGTGTHEQYFGPGTRLTVT.

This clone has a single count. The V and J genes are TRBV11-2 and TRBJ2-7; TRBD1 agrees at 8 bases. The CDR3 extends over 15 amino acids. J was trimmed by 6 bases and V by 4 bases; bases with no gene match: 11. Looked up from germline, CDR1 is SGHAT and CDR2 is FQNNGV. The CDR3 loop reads CASSSGQGWGSEQYF. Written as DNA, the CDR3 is TGTGCCAGCAGCTCCGGACAGGGATGGGGATCCGAGCAGTACTTC.

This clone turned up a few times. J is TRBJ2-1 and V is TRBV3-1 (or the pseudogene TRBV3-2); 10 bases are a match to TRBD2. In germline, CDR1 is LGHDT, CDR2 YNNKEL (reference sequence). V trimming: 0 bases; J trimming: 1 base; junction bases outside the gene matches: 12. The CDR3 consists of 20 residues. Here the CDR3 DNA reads TGTGCCAGCAGCCAAGAAAGAGCGGGAGGGTCTACCCGATCCTACAATGAGCAGTTCTTC. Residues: CASSQERAGGSTRSYNEQFF.

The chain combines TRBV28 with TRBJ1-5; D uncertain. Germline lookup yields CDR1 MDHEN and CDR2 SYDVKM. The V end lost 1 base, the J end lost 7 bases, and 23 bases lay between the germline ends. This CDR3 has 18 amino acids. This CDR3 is CASSLFGLTPLFQQPQHF. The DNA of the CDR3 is TGTGCCAGCAGTTTATTCGGATTGACACCCCTCTTTCAGCAGCCCCAGCATTTT.

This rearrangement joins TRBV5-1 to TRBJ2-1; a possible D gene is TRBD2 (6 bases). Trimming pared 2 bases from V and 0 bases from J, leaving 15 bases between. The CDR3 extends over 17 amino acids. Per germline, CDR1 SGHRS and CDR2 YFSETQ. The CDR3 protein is CASSFRDSLFSYNEQFF. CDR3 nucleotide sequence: TGCGCCAGCAGCTTCCGGGACTCCCTTTTCTCCTACAATGAGCAGTTCTTC.

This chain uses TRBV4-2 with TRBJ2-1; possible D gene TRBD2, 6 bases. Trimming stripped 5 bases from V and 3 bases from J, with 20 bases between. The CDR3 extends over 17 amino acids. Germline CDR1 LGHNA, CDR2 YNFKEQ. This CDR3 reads CASSLHWTKTYYNEQFF. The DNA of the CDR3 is TGTGCCAGCAGCTTACACTGGACTAAAACATACTACAATGAGCAGTTCTTC.

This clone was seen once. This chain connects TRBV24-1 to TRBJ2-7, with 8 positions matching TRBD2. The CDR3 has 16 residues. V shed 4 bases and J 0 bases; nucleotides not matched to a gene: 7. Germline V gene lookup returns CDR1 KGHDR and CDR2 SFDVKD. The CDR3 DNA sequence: TGTGCCACCAGTGACCCAACTAGCGGTAGCTCCTACGAGCAGTACTTC. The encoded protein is CATSDPTSGSSYEQYF.

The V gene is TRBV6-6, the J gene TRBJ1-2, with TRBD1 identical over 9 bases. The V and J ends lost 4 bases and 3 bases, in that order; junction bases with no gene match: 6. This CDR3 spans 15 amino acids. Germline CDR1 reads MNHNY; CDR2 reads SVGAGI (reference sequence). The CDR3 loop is CASSLNRGQDYGYTF. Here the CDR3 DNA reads TGTGCCAGCAGTTTGAACAGGGGGCAGGACTATGGCTACACCTTC.

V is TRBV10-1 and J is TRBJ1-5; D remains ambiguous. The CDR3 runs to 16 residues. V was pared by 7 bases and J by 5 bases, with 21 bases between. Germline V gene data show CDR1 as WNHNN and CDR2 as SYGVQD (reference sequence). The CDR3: CASITKNRESYQPQHF. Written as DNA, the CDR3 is TGCGCCAGCATCACTAAAAACCGGGAGAGTTATCAGCCCCAGCATTTT.

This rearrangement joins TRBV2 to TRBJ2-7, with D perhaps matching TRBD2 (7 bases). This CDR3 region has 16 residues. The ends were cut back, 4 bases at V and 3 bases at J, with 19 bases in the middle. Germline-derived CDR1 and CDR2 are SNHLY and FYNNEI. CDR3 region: CASSVEGEGRGYEQYF. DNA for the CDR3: TGTGCCAGCAGTGTTGAGGGGGAGGGGCGAGGCTACGAGCAGTACTTC.

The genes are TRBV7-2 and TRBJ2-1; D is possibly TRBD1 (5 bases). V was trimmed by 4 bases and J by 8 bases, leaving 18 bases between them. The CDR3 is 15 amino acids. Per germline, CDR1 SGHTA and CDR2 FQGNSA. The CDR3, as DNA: TGTGCCAGCAGCTGGGGCAGGACCGGTATGGATGAGCAGTTCTTC. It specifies CASSWGRTGMDEQFF.